This T cell receptor (beta chain) was retrieved from a study of T cells in Graves' hyperthyroidism and ophthalmopathy. Findings and limits, study-wide: By a 13 V-J model, ophthalmopathy was set apart from stable hyperthyroidism.

CDR1 and CDR2 from the germline V gene are SNHLY and FYNNEI. This CDR3 region has 15 residues. V shed 0 bases and J shed 7 bases, with 13 bases lying between them. This clonotype was found many times. The antigen remains unidentified. Patients were excluded for uncontrolled infection, other autoimmune disease, pregnancy or lactation. Amplification of TCR beta CDR3 regions was performed using RNA transcripts as template. RT-PCR in the first round (using the HTBI primer set) targeted the TCR CDR3. Each CDR3 protein gets one entry after TCRdb re-called the multiplex PCR reads with MiXCR. This table holds around 350,000 distinct CDR3 sequences, around 14% found once.

Sequencing input: blood. This sequence was found in a woman under 30 with Graves' hyperthyroidism. This rearrangement joins TRBV2 to TRBJ1-5; D uncertain. The CDR3 DNA is TGTGCCAGCAGTGAAGCCAACAATGTGGGGCAGCCCCAGCATTTT. It yields the protein CASSEANNVGQPQHF.